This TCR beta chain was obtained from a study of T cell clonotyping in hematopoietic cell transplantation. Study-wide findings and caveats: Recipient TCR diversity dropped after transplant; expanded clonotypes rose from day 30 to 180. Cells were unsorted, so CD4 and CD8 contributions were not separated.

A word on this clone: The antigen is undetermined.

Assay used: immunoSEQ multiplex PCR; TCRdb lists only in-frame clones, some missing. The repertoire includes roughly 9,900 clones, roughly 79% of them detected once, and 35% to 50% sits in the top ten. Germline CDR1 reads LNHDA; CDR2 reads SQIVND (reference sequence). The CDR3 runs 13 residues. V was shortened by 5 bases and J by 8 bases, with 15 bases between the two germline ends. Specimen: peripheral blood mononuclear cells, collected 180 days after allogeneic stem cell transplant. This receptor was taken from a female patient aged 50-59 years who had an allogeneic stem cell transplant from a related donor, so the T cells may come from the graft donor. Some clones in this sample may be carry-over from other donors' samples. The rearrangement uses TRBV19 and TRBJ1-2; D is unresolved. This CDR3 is CASSPMRSRGYTF. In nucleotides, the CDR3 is TGTGCCAGTAGTCCGATGAGGAGTCGAGGCTACACCTTC. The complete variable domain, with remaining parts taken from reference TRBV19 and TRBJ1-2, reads DGGITQSPKYLFRKEGQNVTLSCEQNLNHDAMYWYRQDPGQGLRLIYYSQIVNDFQKGDIAEGYSVSREKKESFPLTVTSAQKNPTAFYLCASSPMRSRGYTFGSGTRLTVV.